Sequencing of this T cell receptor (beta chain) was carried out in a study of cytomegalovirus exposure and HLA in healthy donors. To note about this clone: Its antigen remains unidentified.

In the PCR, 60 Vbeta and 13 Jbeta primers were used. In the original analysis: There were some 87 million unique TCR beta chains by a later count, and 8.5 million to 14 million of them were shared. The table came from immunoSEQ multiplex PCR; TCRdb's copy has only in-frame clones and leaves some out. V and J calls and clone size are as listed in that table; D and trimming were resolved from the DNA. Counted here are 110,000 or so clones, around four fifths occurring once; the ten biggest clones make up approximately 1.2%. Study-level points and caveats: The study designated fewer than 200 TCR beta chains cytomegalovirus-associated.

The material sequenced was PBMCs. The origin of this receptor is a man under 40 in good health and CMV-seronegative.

As DNA, the CDR3 is TGTGCCATCCAGGGGACAGGGCATGGCGAGCAGTACTTC. Translated, it gives CAIQGTGHGEQYF. The genes are TRBV2 and TRBJ2-7; 9 bases agree with TRBD1. Per the germline V gene, CDR1 is SNHLY and CDR2 is FYNNEI. J gave up 6 bases and V 10 bases, and 10 bases lay outside the gene matches. This CDR3 contains 13 residues.